The 14 T cell receptor beta chains below all came from one sample that was sequenced in a study of blood T cells in healthy people across ages. A second PCR of about 6 to 11 cycles used a sample-barcoded 5' primer and a J-beta primer mix. TCRdb ran MiXCR on the 5' RACE reads and lists one entry per CDR3 protein. The sample has around 1,100,000 distinct CDR3 sequences; more than 30% are singletons. Sequenced: blood. The receptor source for this set is a man between 18 and 29 years old in good health.

The rearrangement joins TRBV9 to TRBJ2-3; D possibly uses TRBD1 or TRBD2 (5 bases each). Germline CDR1 is SGDLS and CDR2 is YYNGEE. Between the trimmed V and J ends, which lost 1 base and 6 bases, there was a span of 9 bases. The CDR3 covers 13 residues. In DNA form, the CDR3 reads TGTGCCAGCAGCGTACAGGGAGACGATACGCAGTATTTT. Translated: CASSVQGDDTQYF.

The genes are TRBV10-3 and TRBJ2-7; D not resolved. V was clipped by 3 bases and J by 0 bases, with 6 bases between them. This CDR3 contains 13 residues. Germline V CDR1 and CDR2: ENHRY, SYGVKD. The CDR3 DNA follows: TGTGCCATCAGTGAACCTGGCTCCTACGAGCAGTACTTC. Translated: CAISEPGSYEQYF.

The sample holds a few counts of this clonotype. This chain connects TRBV12-3 or TRBV12-4 to TRBJ1-1, with 9 bases lining up with TRBD1. The CDR3 loop spans 14 amino acids. With 5 bases clipped from V and 4 bases from J, the junction kept 5 bases outside the gene matches. CDR3 coding DNA: TGTGCCAGCAGTCCCACAGGGGGCCCCACTGAAGCTTTCTTT. Its protein product is CASSPTGGPTEAFF.

This clonotype was counted a single time. This chain links TRBV7-6 with TRBJ2-2, with TRBD1 identical over 10 bases. V lost 1 base to trimming and J lost 6 bases; unmatched junction nucleotides: 5. CDR3 length: 16 residues. Germline V gene sequence: CDR1 SGHVS, CDR2 FNYEAQ. CDR3 amino acids: CASSLEMTGGSGELFF. In DNA, the CDR3 is TGTGCCAGCAGCTTAGAGATGACAGGGGGCTCCGGGGAGCTGTTTTTT.

The V call is TRBV20-1, the J call TRBJ1-5; the match to TRBD1 covers 9 bases. V was pared by 3 bases and J by 7 bases, with 7 bases of the junction left unmatched. Looked up from germline, CDR1 is DFQATT and CDR2 is SNEGSKA (reference sequence). This CDR3 has 14 residues. CDR3 protein: CSARQGQGIQPQHF. In nucleotides, the CDR3 is TGCAGTGCTAGGCAGGGACAGGGTATCCAGCCCCAGCATTTT.

The J gene is TRBJ1-1, the V gene TRBV20-1; D unresolved. Germline-derived CDR1 and CDR2 are DFQATT and SNEGSKA (reference sequence). V shed 1 base and J shed 5 bases, with 11 bases lying between them. The CDR3 has 13 residues. For the CDR3, the DNA is TGCAGTGCTAGAGTCAGCAAGGGAACTGAAGCTTTCTTT. This translates into CSARVSKGTEAFF.

This clonotype came up a few times. The chain carries TRBV6-2 or TRBV6-3 and TRBJ2-5; the D call may be TRBD1 or TRBD2 (6 bases each). From germline, CDR1 is MNHEY and CDR2 SVGEGT. Trimming pared 7 bases from V and 6 bases from J, leaving 12 bases between. This CDR3 spans 12 amino acids. The DNA for the CDR3 is TGTGCCAGCATTGGGGGGCGAAAGACCCAGTACTTC. Translating gives CASIGGRKTQYF.

This clonotype was counted ten times or more. One end of the junction is discordant with germline, which a read error may explain. The genes are TRBV5-1 and TRBJ2-3; D call uncertain. The germline V gene encodes CDR1 SGHRS and CDR2 YFSETQ. This CDR3 contains 13 residues. The CDR3 spells CASSLGSPDTQYF. The CDR3 nucleotides read TGTGCCAGCAGCTTAGGTTCCCCAGATACGCAGTATTTT.

This clonotype occurred a few times. The J gene is TRBJ1-1, the V gene TRBV12-5, with no clear D. The CDR3 is 14 amino acids. Germline lookup yields CDR1 LGHNT and CDR2 FRNRAP. V was pared by 8 bases and J by 0 bases, with 13 bases between. In nucleotides, the CDR3 is TGTGCTAGTTGGGCAGAGGTGATGAACACTGAAGCTTTCTTT. This translates into CASWAEVMNTEAFF. The whole variable domain, filled in from reference TRBV12-5 and TRBJ1-1, reads DARVTQTPRHKVTEMGQEVTMRCQPILGHNTVFWYRQTMMQGLELLAYFRNRAPLDDSGMPKDRFSAEMPDATLATLKIQPSEPRDSAVYFCASWAEVMNTEAFFGQGTRLTVV.

This chain joins TRBV25-1 and TRBJ2-5; maybe TRBD1 (7 bases). This CDR3 is 15 amino acids long. Germline-derived CDR1 and CDR2 are MGHDK and SYGVNS. V was trimmed by 4 bases and J by 1 base, leaving 13 bases between them. The CDR3 is CASSAGDRSQETQYF. DNA of the CDR3: TGTGCCAGCAGTGCGGGGGACAGATCCCAAGAGACCCAGTACTTC.

This clonotype was recorded at least ten times. The chain combines TRBV4-2 with TRBJ1-2; D is unresolved. This CDR3 is built from 15 residues. V shed 3 bases and J shed 0 bases, with 11 bases lying between them. The germline gives CDR1 LGHNA, CDR2 YNFKEQ. DNA of the CDR3: TGTGCCAGCAGCCAGAGTCGGGGATCTAACTATGGCTACACCTTC. Translation: CASSQSRGSNYGYTF.

The chain uses TRBV5-1 and TRBJ2-1; D is perhaps TRBD1 (6 bases). Trimming removed 1 base at V and 4 bases at J, with 24 bases between. The CDR3 is made up of 19 amino acids. Germline V gene sequence: CDR1 SGHRS, CDR2 YFSETQ. The CDR3 spells CASSLTGIPGRGIYNEQFF. The CDR3 coding sequence is TGCGCCAGCAGCTTGACGGGTATCCCCGGCAGGGGAATATACAATGAGCAGTTCTTC. The full variable domain, completed using reference TRBV5-1 and TRBJ2-1, is KAGVTQTPRYLIKTRGQQVTLSCSPISGHRSVSWYQQTPGQGLQFLFEYFSETQRNKGNFPGRFSGRQFSNSRSEMNVSTLELGDSALYLCASSLTGIPGRGIYNEQFFGPGTRLTVL.

This clonotype was seen many times. The rearrangement links TRBV12-3 or TRBV12-4 to TRBJ2-3; D is unresolved. V lost 2 bases and J lost 9, with 9 bases in between. This CDR3 spans 12 amino acids. CDR3 protein: CASSLLPQTQYF. The CDR3 nucleotides are TGTGCCAGCAGTTTACTGCCTCAGACGCAGTATTTT.

This clonotype has only a few counts. J is TRBJ1-5 and V is TRBV6-2 or TRBV6-3; a weak D match, TRBD1 (6 bases). V was cut by 2 bases and J by 4 bases, with 9 bases left in between. The CDR3 is made up of 14 amino acids. CDR1 is MNHEY, CDR2 SVGEGT, per germline. The chain's CDR3 is CASSYAGTNQPQHF. CDR3 bases: TGTGCCAGCAGTTACGCCGGGACAAATCAGCCCCAGCATTTT.